This T cell receptor beta chain was profiled in a study of molecular identifiers for immune sequencing clone quantification. In TCRdb, the PCR reads were re-called with MiXCR into one record per CDR3 protein. Altogether hundreds of thousands of distinct CDR3 sequences are present, about a fifth being singletons, with the ten largest covering approximately 0.84%. The authors gated naive CD8 T cells as CD8+CD4-CCR7+CD45RA+ for sorting. Sequences were obtained from naive CD8+ T cells from blood, with Jurkat cell RNA spiked in. As for subset: FACS-sorted CD8+CD4-CCR7+CD45RA+ naive T cells. The sequence derives from a human donor in good health. Some libraries in this study had Jurkat cell RNA spiked in.

CDR3 protein: CASSPEWGRSGTYEQYF. CDR3 DNA sequence: TGTGCCAGCAGTCCCGAATGGGGGCGCAGCGGAACCTACGAGCAGTACTTC. The chain has TRBV28 and TRBJ2-7, with D possibly matching TRBD1 (6 bases). The CDR3 is 17 amino acids. V lost 5 bases and J 2 bases, leaving 22 bases between the germline ends. Germline CDR1 MDHEN, CDR2 SYDVKM.